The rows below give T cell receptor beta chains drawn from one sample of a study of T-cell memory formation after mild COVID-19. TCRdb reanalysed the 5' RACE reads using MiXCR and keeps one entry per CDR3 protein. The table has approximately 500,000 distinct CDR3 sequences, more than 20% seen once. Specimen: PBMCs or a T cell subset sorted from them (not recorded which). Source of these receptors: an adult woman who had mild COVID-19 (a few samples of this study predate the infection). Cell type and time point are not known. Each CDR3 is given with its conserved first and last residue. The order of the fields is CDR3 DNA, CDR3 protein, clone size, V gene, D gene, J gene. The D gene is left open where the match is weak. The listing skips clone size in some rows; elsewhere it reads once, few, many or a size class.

TGCGCCAGCAGCCAAGGGCTGACAGTCAACTATGGCTACACCTTC	CASSQGLTVNYGYTF	few	TRBV4-3	.	TRBJ1-2
TGTGCCAGCAGTTTGCGACAGGGGGCGTTGGATACGCAGTATTTT	CASSLRQGALDTQYF	.	TRBV6-5	TRBD1	TRBJ2-3
TGTGCCAGCAGCCAACCAGACAGAAACTATGGCTACACCTTC	CASSQPDRNYGYTF	few	TRBV3-1	.	TRBJ1-2
TGCAGTGCTAGCCAACGGGCAGGGGGGAACCACGAGCAGTACTTC	CSASQRAGGNHEQYF	.	TRBV20-1	.	TRBJ2-7
TGTGCCAGCAGTCCGTCCCCGGACGCGAACACTGAAGCTTTCTTT	CASSPSPDANTEAFF	.	TRBV6-5	.	TRBJ1-1
TGTGCCAGCAGTTACGGCACTAGCGGGAGTTACGGGGAGCTGTTTTTT	CASSYGTSGSYGELFF	.	TRBV6-6	TRBD2	TRBJ2-2
TGTGCCACGACGGGGGACGGAAGCTCCTATAATTCACCCCTCCACTTT	CATTGDGSSYNSPLHF	.	TRBV7-9	.	TRBJ1-6
TGCGCCAGCAGGCCTCAGGGGGGTGCACCCCTCCACTTT	CASRPQGGAPLHF	.	TRBV5-1	TRBD1	TRBJ1-6
TGTGCCAGCAGCTATAGGACTAGCGGAAAAGAGACCCAGTACTTC	CASSYRTSGKETQYF	.	TRBV7-2	TRBD2	TRBJ2-5
TGTGCCAGCAGTGAGTGGAAAACAGATACGCAGTATTTT	CASSEWKTDTQYF	few	TRBV2	.	TRBJ2-3
TGTGCCAGCAGTTTCGGACCGGCCGAAGGGGTCTATGGCTACACCTTC	CASSFGPAEGVYGYTF	.	TRBV12-3/TRBV12-4	.	TRBJ1-2
TGCAGTGCTAGGGGGGCCCTCTCCTACGAGCAGTACTTC	CSARGALSYEQYF	.	TRBV20-1	.	TRBJ2-7
TGCAGTGCCCCGGGACAGGGGTACGAGCAGTACTTC	CSAPGQGYEQYF	.	TRBV20-1	TRBD1	TRBJ2-7
TGTGCCACCGGTTCAAGCGACAGGGGTTACACCGGGGAGCTGTTTTTT	CATGSSDRGYTGELFF	.	TRBV24-1	TRBD1	TRBJ2-2
TGTGCCAGCAGTCGAATACACGAGCAGTACTTC	CASSRIHEQYF	few	TRBV28	.	TRBJ2-7
TGTGCCACCAGTGCCCCTGGACAGGGAATCTACAATGAGCAGTTCTTC	CATSAPGQGIYNEQFF	few	TRBV24-1	TRBD1	TRBJ2-1
TGCGCCAGCAGCTTGGAGAGTGAAGCTTTCTTT	CASSLESEAFF	few	TRBV5-1	.	TRBJ1-1
TGCGCCAGCAGCTTGGAAGTATTGCTTGGCCCCGGGGAGCTGTTTTTT	CASSLEVLLGPGELFF	.	TRBV5-1	.	TRBJ2-2
TGTGCCAGCAGCTTAAGCCACTATTCCTACAATGAGCAGTTCTTC	CASSLSHYSYNEQFF	once	TRBV7-3	.	TRBJ2-1
TGTGCCAGCAGCTTATCCTCCGGGGCACAAGAGACCCAGTACTTC	CASSLSSGAQETQYF	.	TRBV7-2	.	TRBJ2-5
TGTGCCAGCAGCTTGGACATATACTACGAGCAGTACTTC	CASSLDIYYEQYF	few	TRBV5-5	.	TRBJ2-7
TGCAGCATAACTGAGGGATTCAACTATGGCTACACCTTC	CSITEGFNYGYTF	few	TRBV20-1	.	TRBJ1-2
TGTGCCAGCAGAAAAGTGGGGGAGTACAATGAGCAGTTCTTC	CASRKVGEYNEQFF	few	TRBV7-8	.	TRBJ2-1
TGTGCCACCAGTCACCCCCTCGGGCCCACAGATACGCAGTATTTT	CATSHPLGPTDTQYF	once	TRBV24-1	.	TRBJ2-3
TGTGCCAGCAGCTCCCTGGCGGGTTCCTCGGACCTTAAGGATGAGCAGTTCTTC	CASSSLAGSSDLKDEQFF	.	TRBV7-9	.	TRBJ2-1
TGTGCCAGCAGCCCAGGACAGGGTAGAAGCGAAAAACTGTTTTTT	CASSPGQGRSEKLFF	few	TRBV3-1	TRBD1	TRBJ1-4
TGTGCCAGCAGCCCCGGACTCCCCTACGAGCAGTACTTC	CASSPGLPYEQYF	.	TRBV9	.	TRBJ2-7
TGCAGTGCTAGAGGGCTCCTAGCGGGGTTAGAGACCCAGTACTTC	CSARGLLAGLETQYF	few	TRBV20-1	TRBD2	TRBJ2-5
TGCGCCAGCAGCTTGAAGGAGACGGCCCTTGGGCTGAGCACAGATACGCAGTATTTT	CASSLKETALGLSTDTQYF	few	TRBV5-1	.	TRBJ2-3
TGTGCCAGCAGTTACGGGGACAGGCCCACTGAAGCTTTCTTT	CASSYGDRPTEAFF	few	TRBV6-5	TRBD1	TRBJ1-1
TGTGCCAGCAGCGTCGCCGGGGGGGCCCATTTCGGTGGGGCCAACGTCCTGACTTTC	CASSVAGGAHFGGANVLTF	.	TRBV9	TRBD2	TRBJ2-6
TGTGCCAGCACCTATTACGAAGGGGCGAACACCGGGGAGCTGTTTTTT	CASTYYEGANTGELFF	.	TRBV6-5	.	TRBJ2-2
TGCAGCGTTGCGGGAAGGGCGGTAGATACGCAGTATTTT	CSVAGRAVDTQYF	.	TRBV29-1	.	TRBJ2-3
TGTGCCAGCAGCTTAGGGGAAGACTCCTACGAGCAGTACTTC	CASSLGEDSYEQYF	few	TRBV7-6	.	TRBJ2-7
TGTGCCAGCAGTCTCTCCCCGACGCCAAGGGGTACAGATACGCAGTATTTT	CASSLSPTPRGTDTQYF	.	TRBV25-1	.	TRBJ2-3
TGCAGCCTTACAGAAAACACAGATACGCAGTATTTT	CSLTENTDTQYF	.	TRBV29-1	.	TRBJ2-3
TGCAGTGCTAGAGAGTTGGGACTAGCGTTTTACAATGAGCAGTTCTTC	CSARELGLAFYNEQFF	.	TRBV20-1	TRBD2	TRBJ2-1